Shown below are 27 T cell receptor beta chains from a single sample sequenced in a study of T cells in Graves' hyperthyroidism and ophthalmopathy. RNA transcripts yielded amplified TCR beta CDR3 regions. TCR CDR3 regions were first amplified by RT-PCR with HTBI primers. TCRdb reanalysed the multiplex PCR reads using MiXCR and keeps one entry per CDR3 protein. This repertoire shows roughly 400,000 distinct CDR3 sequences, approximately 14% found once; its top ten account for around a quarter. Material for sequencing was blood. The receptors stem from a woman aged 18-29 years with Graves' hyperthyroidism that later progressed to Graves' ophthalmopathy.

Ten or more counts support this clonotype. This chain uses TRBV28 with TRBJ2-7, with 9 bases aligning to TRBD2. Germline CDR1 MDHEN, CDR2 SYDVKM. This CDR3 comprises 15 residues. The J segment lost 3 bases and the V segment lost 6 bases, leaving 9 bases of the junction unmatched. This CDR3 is CASRSAGGHLYEQYF. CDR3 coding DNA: TGTGCCAGCAGATCAGCGGGAGGCCACCTCTACGAGCAGTACTTC.

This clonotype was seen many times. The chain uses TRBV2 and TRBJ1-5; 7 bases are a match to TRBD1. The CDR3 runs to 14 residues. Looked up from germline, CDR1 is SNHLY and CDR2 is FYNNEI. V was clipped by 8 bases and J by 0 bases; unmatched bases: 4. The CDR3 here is CASGTETSNQPQHF. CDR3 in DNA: TGTGCCAGCGGGACAGAGACTAGCAATCAGCCCCAGCATTTT.

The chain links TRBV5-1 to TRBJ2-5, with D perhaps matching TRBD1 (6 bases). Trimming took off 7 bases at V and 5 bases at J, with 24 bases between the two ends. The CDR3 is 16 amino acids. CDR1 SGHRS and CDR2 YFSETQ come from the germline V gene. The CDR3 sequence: CASCLGRSGDGETQYF. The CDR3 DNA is TGCGCCAGCTGCCTAGGAAGATCAGGGGACGGGGAGACCCAGTACTTC.

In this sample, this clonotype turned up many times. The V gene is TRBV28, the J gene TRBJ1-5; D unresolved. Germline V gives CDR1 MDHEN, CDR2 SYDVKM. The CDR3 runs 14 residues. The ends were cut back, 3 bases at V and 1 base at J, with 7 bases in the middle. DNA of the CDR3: TGTGCCAGCAGTTTCCCACAGAGCAATCAGCCCCAGCATTTT. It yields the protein CASSFPQSNQPQHF.

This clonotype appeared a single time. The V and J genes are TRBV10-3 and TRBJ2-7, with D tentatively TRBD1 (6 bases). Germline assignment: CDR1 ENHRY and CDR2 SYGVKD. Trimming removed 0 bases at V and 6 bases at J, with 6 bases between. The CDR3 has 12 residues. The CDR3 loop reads CAISESRGEQYF. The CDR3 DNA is TGTGCCATCAGTGAGTCCAGGGGCGAGCAGTACTTC.

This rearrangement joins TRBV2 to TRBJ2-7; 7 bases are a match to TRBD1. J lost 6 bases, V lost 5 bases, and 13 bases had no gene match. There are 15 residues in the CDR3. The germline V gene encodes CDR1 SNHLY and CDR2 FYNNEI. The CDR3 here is CASSQGDTDLSEQYF. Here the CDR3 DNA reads TGTGCCAGCAGTCAGGGGGACACGGACTTAAGCGAGCAGTACTTC.

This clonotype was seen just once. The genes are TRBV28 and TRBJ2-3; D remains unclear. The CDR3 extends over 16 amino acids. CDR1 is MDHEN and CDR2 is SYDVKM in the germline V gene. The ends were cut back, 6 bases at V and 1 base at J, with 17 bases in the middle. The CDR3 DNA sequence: TGTGCCAGCAGCCCATCCGTAGGGTACCGCACAGATACGCAGTATTTT. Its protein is CASSPSVGYRTDTQYF.

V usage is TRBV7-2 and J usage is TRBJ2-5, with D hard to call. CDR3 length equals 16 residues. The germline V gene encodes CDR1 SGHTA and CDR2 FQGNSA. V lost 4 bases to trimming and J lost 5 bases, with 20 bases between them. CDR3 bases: TGTGCCAGCAGCTATGACCTTGGCGGCCCGTGGGAGACCCAGTACTTC. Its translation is CASSYDLGGPWETQYF. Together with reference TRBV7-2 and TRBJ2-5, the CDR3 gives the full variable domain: GAGVSQSPSNKVTEKGKDVELRCDPISGHTALYWYRQSLGQGLEFLIYFQGNSAPDKSGLPSDRFSAERTGGSVSTLTIQRTQQEDSAVYLCASSYDLGGPWETQYFGPGTRLLVL.

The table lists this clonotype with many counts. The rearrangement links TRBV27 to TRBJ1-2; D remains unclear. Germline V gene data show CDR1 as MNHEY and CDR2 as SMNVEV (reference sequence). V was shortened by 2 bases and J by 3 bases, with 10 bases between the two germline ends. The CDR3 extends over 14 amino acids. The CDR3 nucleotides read TGTGCCAGCAGTTTAATGGGAAGTGACTATGGCTACACCTTC. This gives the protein CASSLMGSDYGYTF.

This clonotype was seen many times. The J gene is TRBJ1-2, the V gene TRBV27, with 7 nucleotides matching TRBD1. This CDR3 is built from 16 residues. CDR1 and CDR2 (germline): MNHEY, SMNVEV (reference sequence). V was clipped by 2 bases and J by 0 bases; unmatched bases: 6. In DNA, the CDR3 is TGTGCCAGCAGTTTAAATCGACAGGGAGCTAACTATGGCTACACCTTC. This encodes CASSLNRQGANYGYTF.

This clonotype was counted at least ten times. The CDR3 reads CASSPGTFNYGYTF. In DNA form, the CDR3 reads TGTGCCAGCAGCCCCGGGACATTTAACTATGGCTACACCTTC. V and J are TRBV12-3 or TRBV12-4 and TRBJ1-2, with TRBD1 as a possible D gene (6 bases). The CDR3 is 14 residues long. V shed 6 bases and J shed 1 base, with 12 bases lying between them.

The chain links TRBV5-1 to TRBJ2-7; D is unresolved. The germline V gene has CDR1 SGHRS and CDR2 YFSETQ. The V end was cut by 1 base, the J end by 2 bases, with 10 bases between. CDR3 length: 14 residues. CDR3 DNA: TGCGCCAGCAGCTTGAACGGCCTAGCCTACGAGCAGTACTTC. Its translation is CASSLNGLAYEQYF.

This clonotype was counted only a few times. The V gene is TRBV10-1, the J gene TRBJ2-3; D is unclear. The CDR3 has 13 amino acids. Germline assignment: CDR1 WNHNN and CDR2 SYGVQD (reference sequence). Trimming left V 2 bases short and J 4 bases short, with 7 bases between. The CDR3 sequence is CASSEKISDTQYF. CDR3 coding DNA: TGCGCCAGCAGTGAGAAGATCTCAGATACGCAGTATTTT.

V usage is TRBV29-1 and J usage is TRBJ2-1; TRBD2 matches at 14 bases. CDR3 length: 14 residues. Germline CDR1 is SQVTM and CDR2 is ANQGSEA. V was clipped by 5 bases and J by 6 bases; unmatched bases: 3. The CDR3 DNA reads TGCAGCGTTAGAGGACTAGCGGGAGGCAATGAGCAGTTCTTC. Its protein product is CSVRGLAGGNEQFF.

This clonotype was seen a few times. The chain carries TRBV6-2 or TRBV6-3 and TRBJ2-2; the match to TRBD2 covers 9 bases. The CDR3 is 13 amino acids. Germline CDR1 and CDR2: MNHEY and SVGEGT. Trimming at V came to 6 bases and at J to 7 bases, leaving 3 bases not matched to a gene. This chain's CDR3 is CASRVAGVGELFF. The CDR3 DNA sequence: TGTGCCAGCAGGGTAGCGGGAGTCGGGGAGCTGTTTTTT.

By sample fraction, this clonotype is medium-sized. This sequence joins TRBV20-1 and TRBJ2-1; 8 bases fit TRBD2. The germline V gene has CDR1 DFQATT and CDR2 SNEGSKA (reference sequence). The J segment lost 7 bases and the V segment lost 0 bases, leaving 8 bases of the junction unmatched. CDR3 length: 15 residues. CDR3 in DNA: TGCAGTGCTAGAGATTGGGGACTAGGGGGTAATGAGCAGTTCTTC. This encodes CSARDWGLGGNEQFF.

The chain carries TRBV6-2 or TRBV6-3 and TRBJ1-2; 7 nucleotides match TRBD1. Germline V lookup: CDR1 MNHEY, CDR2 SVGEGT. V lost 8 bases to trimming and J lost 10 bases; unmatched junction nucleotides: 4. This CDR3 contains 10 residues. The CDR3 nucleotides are TGTGCCAGCTCACAGGGGTACTACACCTTC. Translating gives CASSQGYYTF.

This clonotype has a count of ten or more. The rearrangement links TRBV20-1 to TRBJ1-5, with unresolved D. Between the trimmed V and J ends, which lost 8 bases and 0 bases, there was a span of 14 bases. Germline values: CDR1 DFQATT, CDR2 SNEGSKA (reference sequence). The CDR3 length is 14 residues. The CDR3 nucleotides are TGCAGTTCCGCTTCGCCCTATAGCAATCAGCCCCAGCATTTT. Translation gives CSSASPYSNQPQHF.

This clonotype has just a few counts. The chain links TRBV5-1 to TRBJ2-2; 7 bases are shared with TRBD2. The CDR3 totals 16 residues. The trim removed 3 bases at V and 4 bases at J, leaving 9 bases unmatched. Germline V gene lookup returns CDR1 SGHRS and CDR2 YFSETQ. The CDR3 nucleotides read TGCGCCAGCAGCTCCCCTCGGGGGGTGCCCACCGGGGAGCTGTTTTTT. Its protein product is CASSSPRGVPTGELFF.

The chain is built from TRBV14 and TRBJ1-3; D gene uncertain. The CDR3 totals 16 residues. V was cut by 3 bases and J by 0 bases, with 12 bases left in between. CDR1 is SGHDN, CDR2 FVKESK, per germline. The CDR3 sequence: CASSHFGRTSGNTIYF. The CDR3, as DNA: TGTGCCAGCAGCCATTTTGGCCGGACCTCTGGAAACACCATATATTTT.

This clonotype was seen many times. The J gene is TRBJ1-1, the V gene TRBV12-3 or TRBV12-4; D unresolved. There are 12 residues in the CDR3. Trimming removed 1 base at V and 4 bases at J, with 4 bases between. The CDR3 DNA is TGTGCCAGCAGTTTAGGCAGCACTGAAGCTTTCTTT. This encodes CASSLGSTEAFF.

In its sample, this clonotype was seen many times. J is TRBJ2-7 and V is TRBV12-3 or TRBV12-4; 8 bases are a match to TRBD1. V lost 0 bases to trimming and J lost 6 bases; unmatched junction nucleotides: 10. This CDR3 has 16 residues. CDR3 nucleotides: TGTGCCAGCAGTTTAGCGCATACAGGGGGGCCTGGCGAGCAGTACTTC. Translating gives CASSLAHTGGPGEQYF.

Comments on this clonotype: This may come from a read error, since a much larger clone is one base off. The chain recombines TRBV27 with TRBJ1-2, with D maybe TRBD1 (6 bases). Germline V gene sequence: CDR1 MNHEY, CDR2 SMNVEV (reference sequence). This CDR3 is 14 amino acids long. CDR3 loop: CAGSPRTGSYGYTF. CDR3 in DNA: TGTGCCGGCAGTCCCCGCACAGGGTCGTATGGCTACACCTTC.

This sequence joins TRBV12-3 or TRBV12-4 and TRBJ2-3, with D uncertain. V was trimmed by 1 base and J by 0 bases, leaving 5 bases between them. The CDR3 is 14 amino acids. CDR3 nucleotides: TGTGCCAGCAGTTTAGTGGCGAGCACAGATACGCAGTATTTT. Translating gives CASSLVASTDTQYF.

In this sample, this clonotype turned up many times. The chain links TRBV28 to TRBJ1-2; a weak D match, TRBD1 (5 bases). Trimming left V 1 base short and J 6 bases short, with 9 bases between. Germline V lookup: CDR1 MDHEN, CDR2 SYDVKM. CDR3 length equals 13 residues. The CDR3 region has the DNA TGTGCCAGCAGTTTATTGGGAGGGGATGGCTACACCTTC. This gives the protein CASSLLGGDGYTF.

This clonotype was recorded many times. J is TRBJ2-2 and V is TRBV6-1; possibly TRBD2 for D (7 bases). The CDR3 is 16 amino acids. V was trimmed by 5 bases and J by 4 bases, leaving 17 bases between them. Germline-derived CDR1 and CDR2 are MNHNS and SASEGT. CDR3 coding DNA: TGTGCCAGCAGTCAAAAGGGGGGGGCCGGCACCGGGGAGCTGTTTTTT. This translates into CASSQKGGAGTGELFF.

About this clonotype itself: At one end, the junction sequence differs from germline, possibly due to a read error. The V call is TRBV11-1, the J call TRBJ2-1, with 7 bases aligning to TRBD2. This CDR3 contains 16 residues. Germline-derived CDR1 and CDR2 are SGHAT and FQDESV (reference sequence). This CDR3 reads CVSSLVPREIYNEQFF. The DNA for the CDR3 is TGTGTCAGCAGCTTAGTTCCGCGGGAGATTTACAATGAGCAGTTCTTC.